A selection of T cell receptor beta chains follows, all from one sample in a study of shared clonotypes between healthy human individuals. The data were produced by immunoSEQ multiplex PCR, yet TCRdb's version contains in-frame clones alone and is incomplete. This sample has approximately 95,000 clones, with about 68% found just once. The specimen was memory CD8+ T cells sorted from blood. The receptors derive from a man under 40 in good health. Each CDR3 is given with its conserved first and last residue. A D gene is named only where the DNA matches it firmly. The size entry is marked missing in some rows and otherwise reads once, few, many or a size class.

v_gene: TRBV19; abundance: .; j_gene: TRBJ1-5; d_gene: .; len: 13; CDR3aa: CASSIWGHQPQHF; CDR3nt: TGTGCCAGTAGTATTTGGGGACATCAGCCCCAGCATTTT
v_gene: TRBV28; abundance: once; j_gene: TRBJ1-2; d_gene: TRBD1; len: 14; CDR3aa: CASRTGQDTYGYTF; CDR3nt: TGTGCCAGCAGGACAGGGCAGGACACTTATGGCTACACCTTC
v_gene: TRBV5-1; abundance: .; j_gene: TRBJ2-7; d_gene: .; len: 13; CDR3aa: CASSPGRSGEQYF; CDR3nt: TGCGCCAGCAGCCCCGGAAGAAGTGGAGAGCAGTACTTC
v_gene: TRBV7-8; abundance: .; j_gene: TRBJ2-1; d_gene: .; len: 18; CDR3aa: CASSLARRDSFSYNEQFF; CDR3nt: TGTGCCAGCAGCTTAGCGAGGAGGGACAGCTTCTCCTACAATGAGCAGTTCTTC
v_gene: TRBV28; abundance: many; j_gene: TRBJ2-3; d_gene: .; len: 15; CDR3aa: CASSLGGGVTDTQYF; CDR3nt: TGTGCCAGCAGTTTGGGAGGGGGGGTCACAGATACGCAGTATTTT
v_gene: TRBV7-9; abundance: .; j_gene: TRBJ2-1; d_gene: TRBD1; len: 17; CDR3aa: CASSPGWTGALDNEQFF; CDR3nt: TGTGCCAGCAGCCCAGGGTGGACAGGGGCCCTAGACAATGAGCAGTTCTTC
v_gene: TRBV29-1; abundance: .; j_gene: TRBJ2-1; d_gene: TRBD1; len: 15; CDR3aa: CSVESGTGIYNEQFF; CDR3nt: TGCAGCGTTGAGTCCGGGACAGGGATCTACAATGAGCAGTTCTTC
v_gene: TRBV9; abundance: many; j_gene: TRBJ2-7; d_gene: TRBD1; len: 14; CDR3aa: CASSVEGQGNEQYF; CDR3nt: TGTGCCAGCAGCGTAGAGGGACAGGGTAACGAGCAGTACTTC
v_gene: TRBV6-1; abundance: .; j_gene: TRBJ2-6; d_gene: TRBD1; len: 16; CDR3aa: CASSEKGGVGANVLTF; CDR3nt: TGTGCCAGCAGTGAAAAAGGGGGCGTTGGGGCCAACGTCCTGACTTTC
v_gene: TRBV19; abundance: many; j_gene: TRBJ2-1; d_gene: TRBD2; len: 14; CDR3aa: CASSIGLAGNEQFF; CDR3nt: TGTGCCAGTAGTATAGGACTAGCGGGCAATGAGCAGTTCTTC
v_gene: TRBV7-9; abundance: once; j_gene: TRBJ1-1; d_gene: .; len: 11; CDR3aa: CASSPGPQAFF; CDR3nt: TGTGCCAGCAGTCCGGGACCCCAAGCTTTCTTT
v_gene: TRBV10-2; abundance: few; j_gene: TRBJ2-7; d_gene: TRBD2; len: 14; CDR3aa: CASSEDSGPYEQYF; CDR3nt: TGCGCCAGCAGTGAGGATAGCGGGCCCTACGAGCAGTACTTC
v_gene: TRBV28; abundance: .; j_gene: TRBJ1-5; d_gene: .; len: 13; CDR3aa: CASSQDSNQPQHF; CDR3nt: TGTGCCAGCAGTCAGGATAGCAATCAGCCCCAGCATTTT
v_gene: TRBV27; abundance: .; j_gene: TRBJ2-3; d_gene: TRBD2; len: 15; CDR3aa: CASNVAGAVTDTQYF; CDR3nt: TGTGCCAGCAATGTAGCGGGAGCGGTTACAGATACGCAGTATTTT
v_gene: TRBV10-2; abundance: .; j_gene: TRBJ1-5; d_gene: .; len: 14; CDR3aa: CASSEVRRNQPQHF; CDR3nt: TGCGCCAGCAGTGAGGTCAGGCGAAATCAGCCCCAGCATTTT
v_gene: TRBV7-3; abundance: .; j_gene: TRBJ2-1; d_gene: TRBD2; len: 16; CDR3aa: CASSSTSGSSYNEQFF; CDR3nt: TGTGCCAGCAGCTCTACTAGCGGGAGCTCCTACAATGAGCAGTTCTTC
v_gene: TRBV7-2; abundance: .; j_gene: TRBJ2-7; d_gene: .; len: 13; CDR3aa: CASSPRPGDEQYF; CDR3nt: TGTGCCAGCAGCCCCAGACCGGGAGATGAGCAGTACTTC
v_gene: TRBV2; abundance: .; j_gene: TRBJ2-1; d_gene: .; len: 11; CDR3aa: CATPVGDEQFF; CDR3nt: TGTGCCACTCCAGTCGGGGATGAGCAGTTCTTC
v_gene: TRBV7-9; abundance: few; j_gene: TRBJ2-7; d_gene: .; len: 13; CDR3aa: CAVEGRLSYEQYF; CDR3nt: TGTGCCGTCGAGGGACGCCTCTCCTACGAGCAGTACTTC
v_gene: TRBV28; abundance: few; j_gene: TRBJ2-3; d_gene: TRBD2; len: 12; CDR3aa: CASRGPSGIGGF; CDR3nt: TGTGCCAGCAGGGGGCCCAGCGGGATAGGAGGTTTT
v_gene: TRBV7-9; abundance: .; j_gene: TRBJ2-2; d_gene: .; len: 16; CDR3aa: CASSSLQQENTGELFF; CDR3nt: TGTGCCAGCAGCTCGCTGCAACAGGAAAACACCGGGGAGCTGTTTTTT
v_gene: TRBV6-1; abundance: .; j_gene: TRBJ2-3; d_gene: TRBD2; len: 15; CDR3aa: CASNGLAGATDTQYF; CDR3nt: TGTGCCAGCAATGGACTAGCGGGAGCCACAGATACGCAGTATTTT
v_gene: TRBV2; abundance: .; j_gene: TRBJ2-7; d_gene: TRBD1; len: 13; CDR3aa: CASILDRDYEQYF; CDR3nt: TGTGCCAGCATCCTTGACAGGGACTACGAGCAGTACTTC
v_gene: TRBV7-2; abundance: .; j_gene: TRBJ2-7; d_gene: TRBD1; len: 16; CDR3aa: CASSLAVRDRNYEQYF; CDR3nt: TGTGCCAGCAGCTTAGCGGTCAGGGACAGGAACTACGAGCAGTACTTC
v_gene: TRBV28; abundance: many; j_gene: TRBJ1-2; d_gene: .; len: 11; CDR3aa: CASSAYYGYTF; CDR3nt: TGTGCCAGCAGTGCGTACTATGGCTACACCTTC
v_gene: TRBV5-6; abundance: few; j_gene: TRBJ1-5; d_gene: .; len: 15; CDR3aa: CASSLASAINQPQHF; CDR3nt: TGTGCCAGCAGCTTGGCCTCAGCGATCAATCAGCCCCAGCATTTT
v_gene: TRBV7-8; abundance: .; j_gene: TRBJ2-7; d_gene: .; len: 15; CDR3aa: CASSLAYEGSYEQYF; CDR3nt: TGTGCCAGCAGCTTAGCGTACGAGGGCTCCTACGAGCAGTACTTC
v_gene: TRBV6-5; abundance: .; j_gene: TRBJ2-5; d_gene: .; len: 11; CDR3aa: CASSNLGFDYF; CDR3nt: TGTGCCAGCAGTAACCTGGGCTTTGACTACTTC
v_gene: TRBV29-1; abundance: .; j_gene: TRBJ2-1; d_gene: TRBD2; len: 15; CDR3aa: CSAVAGAGGWNEQFF; CDR3nt: TGCAGCGCCGTGGCGGGGGCGGGAGGATGGAATGAGCAGTTCTTC
v_gene: TRBV28; abundance: .; j_gene: TRBJ1-4; d_gene: .; len: 15; CDR3aa: CASSTRHSPNEKLFF; CDR3nt: TGTGCCAGCAGTACCCGTCACAGCCCTAATGAAAAACTGTTTTTT
v_gene: TRBV20-1; abundance: .; j_gene: TRBJ2-1; d_gene: .; len: 11; CDR3aa: CSARATSEQFF; CDR3nt: TGCAGTGCTAGAGCTACGAGTGAGCAGTTCTTC
v_gene: TRBV4-1; abundance: .; j_gene: TRBJ1-5; d_gene: TRBD1; len: 15; CDR3aa: CASSQAGTGEQPQHF; CDR3nt: TGCGCCAGCAGCCAAGCGGGAACAGGGGAACAGCCCCAGCATTTT
v_gene: TRBV28; abundance: .; j_gene: TRBJ2-1; d_gene: .; len: 12; CDR3aa: CASSGITYEQFF; CDR3nt: TGTGCCAGCAGCGGGATCACTTATGAGCAGTTCTTC
v_gene: TRBV6-5; abundance: .; j_gene: TRBJ2-1; d_gene: .; len: 13; CDR3aa: CASSTTENNEQFF; CDR3nt: TGTGCCAGCAGTACCACAGAAAACAATGAGCAGTTCTTC
v_gene: TRBV7-6; abundance: .; j_gene: TRBJ2-1; d_gene: .; len: 18; CDR3aa: CASSLVSGVGSSYNEQFF; CDR3nt: TGTGCCAGCAGCTTAGTTAGCGGAGTGGGGTCCTCCTACAATGAGCAGTTCTTC
v_gene: TRBV7-6; abundance: .; j_gene: TRBJ2-7; d_gene: TRBD1; len: 15; CDR3aa: CASSSRGPPRHEQYF; CDR3nt: TGTGCCAGCAGCTCGAGGGGGCCCCCACGCCACGAGCAGTACTTC
v_gene: TRBV19; abundance: many; j_gene: TRBJ2-7; d_gene: .; len: 14; CDR3aa: CASSISGGEYEQYF; CDR3nt: TGTGCCAGTAGTATCAGCGGAGGTGAATACGAGCAGTACTTC
v_gene: TRBV11-2; abundance: once; j_gene: TRBJ2-5; d_gene: TRBD2; len: 15; CDR3aa: CASSRLAGTQETQYF; CDR3nt: TGTGCCAGCAGCCGACTAGCGGGTACCCAAGAGACCCAGTACTTC
v_gene: TRBV7-8; abundance: .; j_gene: TRBJ1-5; d_gene: TRBD1; len: 17; CDR3aa: CASSSRRLGQGNQPQHF; CDR3nt: TGTGCCAGCAGCTCCCGACGATTGGGACAGGGCAATCAGCCCCAGCATTTT
v_gene: TRBV5-1; abundance: .; j_gene: TRBJ2-1; d_gene: TRBD1; len: 17; CDR3aa: CASSSGQGARGLGEQFF; CDR3nt: TGCGCCAGCAGCTCCGGACAGGGGGCGCGGGGTTTAGGTGAGCAGTTCTTC
v_gene: TRBV10-2; abundance: .; j_gene: TRBJ2-7; d_gene: TRBD2; len: 17; CDR3aa: CASSISQPGLAGVEQYF; CDR3nt: TGCGCCAGTTCCATATCCCAACCGGGACTAGCGGGAGTAGAGCAGTACTTC
v_gene: TRBV9; abundance: .; j_gene: TRBJ1-1; d_gene: TRBD1; len: 14; CDR3aa: CASSATGEVTEAFF; CDR3nt: TGTGCCAGCAGCGCGACAGGGGAGGTGACTGAAGCTTTCTTT
v_gene: TRBV5-1; abundance: .; j_gene: TRBJ2-7; d_gene: TRBD2; len: 14; CDR3aa: CASSQGGRSYEQYF; CDR3nt: TGCGCCAGCAGCCAAGGCGGGAGGTCCTACGAGCAGTACTTC
v_gene: TRBV9; abundance: .; j_gene: TRBJ2-5; d_gene: .; len: 18; CDR3aa: CASSVPTLAVLFGETQYF; CDR3nt: TGTGCCAGCAGCGTACCCACCTTGGCGGTTCTATTCGGAGAGACCCAGTACTTC
v_gene: TRBV28; abundance: .; j_gene: TRBJ2-7; d_gene: .; len: 12; CDR3aa: CASSEHTYEQYF; CDR3nt: TGTGCCAGCAGTGAACACACCTACGAGCAGTACTTC
v_gene: TRBV27; abundance: .; j_gene: TRBJ2-7; d_gene: .; len: 16; CDR3aa: CASSLLGNTPSYEQYF; CDR3nt: TGTGCCAGCAGTTTATTGGGCAATACCCCTTCCTACGAGCAGTACTTC
v_gene: TRBV27; abundance: .; j_gene: TRBJ2-7; d_gene: .; len: 15; CDR3aa: CASSLWGPLHYEQYF; CDR3nt: TGTGCCAGCAGTTTATGGGGCCCCCTCCACTACGAGCAGTACTTC
v_gene: TRBV6-6; abundance: .; j_gene: TRBJ1-4; d_gene: .; len: 13; CDR3aa: CASSYGRGEKLFF; CDR3nt: TGTGCCAGCAGTTACGGCAGGGGTGAAAAACTGTTTTTT
v_gene: TRBV5-1; abundance: .; j_gene: TRBJ2-7; d_gene: .; len: 14; CDR3aa: CASSLGENSYEQYF; CDR3nt: TGCGCCAGCAGCTTAGGTGAGAACTCCTACGAGCAGTACTTC
v_gene: TRBV7-2; abundance: .; j_gene: TRBJ1-1; d_gene: .; len: 12; CDR3aa: CASSFSRGRAFF; CDR3nt: TGTGCCAGCAGCTTTTCCCGGGGCAGAGCTTTCTTT